What follows is one TCR beta chain and its context. Antigen: not known. The data were obtained in a study of identical twins. Whole-study results and caveats: For out-of-frame beta sequences, excess twin sharing was weaker.

The length of the CDR3 is 16 residues. Unmatched junction bases numbered 10, after V lost 2 bases and J lost 7 bases. CDR1 is MGHRA and CDR2 is YSYEKL in the germline V gene. From the 5' RACE reads, TCRdb called clonotypes with MiXCR, one entry per CDR3 protein. The table has a few hundred thousand distinct CDR3 sequences, around 6.5% seen once; the top ten hold just over 14%. Separately, the same data were catalogued under a study of T cells expressing NK-cell markers.

The specimen was CD8+ T cells sorted from blood. The genes are TRBV4-1 and TRBJ2-7; 11 nucleotides align to TRBD2. This clonotype originated in a woman in her late teens or twenties in good health. The CDR3 spells CASSQLAGGGPGEQYF. The CDR3 coding sequence is TGCGCCAGCAGCCAACTAGCGGGGGGTGGTCCGGGGGAGCAGTACTTC.